These T cell receptor beta chains were read from a single sample in a study of cytomegalovirus exposure and HLA in healthy donors. The table came from immunoSEQ multiplex PCR; TCRdb's copy has only in-frame clones and leaves some out. The sample consists of roughly 110,000 clones, over 70% of them appearing once. The sequencing sample was made of PBMCs. These receptors came from a female donor in good health and CMV-seronegative. CDR3s include the opening cysteine and the closing phenylalanine or tryptophan. A D gene is named only where the DNA matches it firmly. Clone size appears in some rows only: once, few, many, or a class for an expanded clone.

cdr3_aa cdr3_nt clone_size j_call d_call v_call
CASSQNGLAGGTGELFF TGCGCCAGCAGCCAAAACGGACTAGCGGGAGGAACCGGGGAGCTGTTTTTT . TRBJ2-2 TRBD2 TRBV4-3
CASSSPAGSYEQYF TGTGCCAGCAGTTCGCCTGCAGGATCCTACGAGCAGTACTTC . TRBJ2-7 . TRBV27
CSAPPPGLAGRAISYNEQFF TGCAGCGCTCCGCCTCCGGGACTAGCGGGAAGGGCAATCTCCTACAATGAGCAGTTCTTC . TRBJ2-1 TRBD2 TRBV29-1
CASSIYREYNEQFF TGTGCCAGTAGTATCTACAGGGAGTACAATGAGCAGTTCTTC . TRBJ2-1 . TRBV19
CATSRGGDYQPQHF TGTGCCACCAGCAGAGGGGGCGATTATCAGCCCCAGCATTTT . TRBJ1-5 . TRBV15
CASSTRDRGYTEAFF TGTGCCAGCAGTACCCGGGACAGGGGTTACACTGAAGCTTTCTTT . TRBJ1-1 TRBD1 TRBV6-6
CASSLASGGTYGYTF TGTGCCAGCAGCTTAGCCTCAGGGGGCACCTATGGCTACACCTTC . TRBJ1-2 TRBD1 TRBV7-2
CATTLGSSGETQYF TGCGCCACCACCCTAGGTAGTTCGGGAGAGACCCAGTACTTC . TRBJ2-5 . TRBV5-1
CAWSVGTGYNEQFF TGTGCCTGGAGTGTAGGGACAGGCTACAATGAGCAGTTCTTC few TRBJ2-1 TRBD1 TRBV30
CASSVYGSQDNEQFF TGTGCCAGCAGCGTATACGGGAGCCAGGACAATGAGCAGTTCTTC . TRBJ2-1 . TRBV9
CASSPGLEEPLHF TGTGCCAGCAGCCCCGGACTCGAGGAGCCCCTCCACTTT few TRBJ1-6 . TRBV7-8